This T cell receptor (beta chain) was identified during a study of molecular identifiers for immune sequencing clone quantification. The CDR3 has 13 residues. V gave up 2 bases and J gave up 4 bases, with 9 bases separating them. Germline V gene sequence: CDR1 MNHNS, CDR2 SASEGT. Previously described methods with listed TCR primers produced the bulk TCR libraries. TCRdb re-called the PCR reads through MiXCR, storing one row per CDR3 protein. Among more than 450,000 distinct CDR3 sequences listed, 25% were seen once. Every naive CD8 library was made from between roughly 17,000 and 1,100,000 sorted cells with 10%, 30% or 50% RNA. This clonotype was seen more than once but under ten times.

The chain recombines TRBV6-1 with TRBJ2-7; D may match TRBD1 or TRBD2 (5 bases each). Sequencing used naive CD8+ T cells from blood, with Jurkat cell RNA spiked in. Subset denoted: FACS-sorted CD8+CD4-CCR7+CD45RA+ naive T cells. This TCR derives from a human donor in good health. Some libraries in this study had Jurkat cell RNA spiked in. CDR3 sequence: CASSEFGAYEQYF. The CDR3 DNA is TGTGCCAGCAGTGAATTCGGGGCGTACGAGCAGTACTTC.